This T cell receptor (beta chain) was sequenced for a study of identical twins (dated by TCRdb to 2015 to 2016). About the study as a whole: The study deep-sequenced TCR alpha and beta repertoires from monozygotic twins, unrelated adults of various ages and cord blood to test whether fetal clonotypes persist. Replicate twin experiments were performed at different times using different library preparation protocols to rule out contamination. Study-level results and caveats: Compared with coincidental sharing between unrelated individuals, an excess of low generation-probability sequences was observed among out-of-frame TCR alpha sequences shared between twins. Zero-insertion analyses could be partly confounded by invariant T cells such as MAIT and iNKT, although diverse VJ usage argued against such confounding for most clonotypes. Conclusions relied on cross-sectional statistical analysis, since the same donors could not be followed over many years. The excess sharing between twins in beta out-of-frame sequences was weaker because fewer shared sequences reduced the signal-to-noise ratio. Fewer insertions were carried by abundant cord blood beta clonotypes; a weaker similar trend was observed in young adult naive repertoires, while no such trend was observed in memory repertoires. In monozygotic twins, out-of-frame TCR alpha sharing was systematically underestimated by recombination models, although the models agreed with sharing between unrelated individuals.

Including the terminal cysteine and phenylalanine, the CDR3 comprises 15 residues. Left in the record is the CDR3 DNA by itself, 45 bases read in frame from the first base. According to the germline V gene (reference sequence), CDR1 reads DFQATT and CDR2 reads SNEGSKA. V has 2 bases trimmed and J has 2 bases trimmed; junction bases matching no gene number 6. Turning to this clonotype: Its cognate antigen has yet to be identified. Base qualities are not provided; no much larger clone lies one nucleotide away.

Every donor was a healthy Caucasian. The twin cohort consisted of three pairs of female monozygotic twins, all aged about 18 to 29 years. The RNA used for TCR libraries was isolated from peripheral blood mononuclear cells. Receptors were amplified or captured by 5' RACE. This sample was sequenced with an Illumina HiSeq 2000. A universal primer binding site was added through template switching, and the final cDNA carried a unique molecular identifier so that TCR cDNA molecules could be counted accurately. First-strand cDNA for TCR alpha and beta chains was synthesized from specific primers in the conserved constant-segment region. To control for contamination, every cDNA library was double barcoded, receiving both a SMART-Mk sample barcode and Illumina barcodes. TruSeq adapter sequences, together with Illumina sample barcodes, were added in two successive PCR steps. TCR alpha and beta cDNA libraries were sequenced on the Illumina HiSeq platform with custom primers. Per the original workflow: Raw reads were processed with MiGEC to extract unique molecular identifiers, and MiXCR was used to determine CDR3 positions. For each individual, recombination models were inferred using an EM algorithm with the repgenHMM and IGoR tools. Shared clonotypes were analyzed with the tcR package in R, and sharing was normalized by the product of cloneset sizes. To study raw recombination without the effects of thymic and clonal selection, out-of-frame nonproductive sequences were analyzed. The public reads were reprocessed in TCRdb via fastp at Q25 and MiXCR, keeping in-frame beta chains. Every entry covers one CDR3 protein and lists the most common genes and DNA from its rows. In this record, the V and J calls reflect TCRdb's handling and not the investigators' own analysis. The sample profile shows hundreds of thousands of distinct CDR3 sequences; approximately 21% of them were found once. The ten largest make up about 4.5% of the sample.

This sample also belongs to another study, concerning T cells expressing NK-cell markers. The second study's paper adds: TCR beta-chain repertoires were profiled in sorted CD3+CD56+NKG2C+, CD3+CD56+NKG2C- and CD3+CD56-NKG2C+ T-cell subsets from eight donors. Seven of the eight sequenced donors were HCMV-seropositive and one was HCMV-seronegative. In several experiments an anti-gammadeltaTCR antibody was added to restrict sorting to alphabetaTCR-expressing T cells. In five to seven donors, the dominant CD3+CD56+NKG2C+ clonotypes were among the top 10 CD8+ clonotypes and accounted for roughly 1.0-7.0% of CD8+ T cells. Those dominant clonotypes were again the most abundant among CD3+CD56-NKG2C+ cells in a handful of donors, at about 28.3-65%. Whether the expanded NKG2C-expressing T cell clones were specific for HCMV antigens was left unclear. Randomly selected healthy volunteers, three men and five women, were used as the eight sequenced donors. HCMV serostatus was determined by detecting HCMV-specific IgG in serum with a commercial ELISA kit. Bulk peripheral blood T-cell repertoires were additionally sequenced from unsorted PBMC for several donors. MIGEC was used to demultiplex reads and group the reads by UMI, and MiTCR was used to assemble and quantify clonotypes. To exclude erroneous sequences, only TCR cDNA sequences supported by at least two reads were retained. The tcR package was used for downstream repertoire analysis, with clonotypes matched between fractions based on CDR3 nucleotide sequence plus V segment. VDJmatch was used to annotate antigen specificity against VDJdb, with one amino acid substitution in CDR3 allowed.

The rearranged chain carries TRBV20-1 and TRBJ2-7; TRBD2 agrees with 10 junctional bases. The sequencing input was PBMCs. The receptor was derived from a woman under 30 in good health. The CDR3 has the sequence CSARYPSGRAYEQYF. The DNA sequence is TGCAGTGCTAGATACCCTAGCGGGAGAGCCTACGAGCAGTACTTC.